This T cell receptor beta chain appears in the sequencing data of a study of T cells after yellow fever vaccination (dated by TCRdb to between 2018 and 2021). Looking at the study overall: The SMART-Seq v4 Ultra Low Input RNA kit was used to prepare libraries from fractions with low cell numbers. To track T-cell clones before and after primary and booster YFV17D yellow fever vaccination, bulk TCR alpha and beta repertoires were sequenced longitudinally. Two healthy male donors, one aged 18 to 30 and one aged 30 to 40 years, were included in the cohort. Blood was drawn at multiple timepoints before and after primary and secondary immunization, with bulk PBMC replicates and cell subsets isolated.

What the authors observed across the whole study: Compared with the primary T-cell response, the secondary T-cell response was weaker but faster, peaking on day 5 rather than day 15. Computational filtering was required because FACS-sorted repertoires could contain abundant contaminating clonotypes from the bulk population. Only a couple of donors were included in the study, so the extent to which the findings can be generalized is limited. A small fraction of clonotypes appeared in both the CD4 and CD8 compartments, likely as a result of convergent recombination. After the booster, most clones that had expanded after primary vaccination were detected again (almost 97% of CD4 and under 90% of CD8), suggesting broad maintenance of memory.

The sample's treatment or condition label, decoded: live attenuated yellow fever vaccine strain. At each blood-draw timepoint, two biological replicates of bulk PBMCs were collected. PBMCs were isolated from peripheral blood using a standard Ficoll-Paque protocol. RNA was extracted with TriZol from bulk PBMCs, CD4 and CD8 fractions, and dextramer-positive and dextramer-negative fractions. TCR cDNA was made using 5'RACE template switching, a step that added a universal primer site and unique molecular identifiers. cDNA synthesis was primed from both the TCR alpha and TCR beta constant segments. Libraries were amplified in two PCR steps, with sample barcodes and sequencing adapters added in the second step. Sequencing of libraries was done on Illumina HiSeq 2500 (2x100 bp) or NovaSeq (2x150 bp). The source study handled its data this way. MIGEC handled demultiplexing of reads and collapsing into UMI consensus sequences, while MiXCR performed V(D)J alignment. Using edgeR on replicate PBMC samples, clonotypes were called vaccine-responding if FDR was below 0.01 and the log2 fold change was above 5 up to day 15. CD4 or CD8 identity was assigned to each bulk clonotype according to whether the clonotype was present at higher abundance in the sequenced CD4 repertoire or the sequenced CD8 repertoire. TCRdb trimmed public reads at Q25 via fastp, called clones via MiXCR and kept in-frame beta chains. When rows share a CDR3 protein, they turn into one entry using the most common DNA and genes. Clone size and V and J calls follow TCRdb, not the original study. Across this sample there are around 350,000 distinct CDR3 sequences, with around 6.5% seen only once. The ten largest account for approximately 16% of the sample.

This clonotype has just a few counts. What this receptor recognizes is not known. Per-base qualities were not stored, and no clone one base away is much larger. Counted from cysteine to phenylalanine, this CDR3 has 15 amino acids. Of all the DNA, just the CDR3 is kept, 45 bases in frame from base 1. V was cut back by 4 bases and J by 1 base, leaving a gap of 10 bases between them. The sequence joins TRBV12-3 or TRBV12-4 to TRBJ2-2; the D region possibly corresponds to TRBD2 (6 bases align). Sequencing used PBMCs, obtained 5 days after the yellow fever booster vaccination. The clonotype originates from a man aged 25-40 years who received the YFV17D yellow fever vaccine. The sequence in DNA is TGTGCCAGCAGTTCAAGCGGGTGGAACACCGGGGAGCTGTTTTTT. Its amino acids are CASSSSGWNTGELFF.